Sequencing of this T cell receptor (beta chain) was carried out in a study of T cells in localized non-small cell lung cancer. Whole-study results and caveats: Owing to sequencing of a solitary tumor region, heterogeneity cannot be discounted.

The CDR3 length is 14 residues. V shed 5 bases, J shed 0 bases, and the junction held 5 bases outside the gene matches. Germline loops: CDR1 SGHDT, CDR2 YYEEEE. Profiling relied on immunoSEQ multiplex PCR, and the TCRdb table lists in-frame clones only, not all of them. The data contain 20,000 to 30,000 clones, 81% of them singletons. A note on this clone: Its antigen is not known.

This TCR was recovered from a man aged 35 to 69 with stage III squamous cell lung carcinoma. Sequencing was performed on peripheral blood, taken before any cancer treatment. The V and J genes are TRBV5-6 and TRBJ2-7; 7 positions match TRBD2. The CDR3 DNA sequence: TGTGCCAGCAGACCCCAGCGGGGCTCCTACGAGCAGTACGTC. This codes for CASRPQRGSYEQYV.